The entry below describes one T cell receptor beta chain. Original processing notes: Reference gene primers were amplified, and this amplification served to estimate nucleated cell counts. TCRdb's copy holds only in-frame clones and misses some; the assay was immunoSEQ multiplex PCR. V and J calls and clone size come straight from that table; D and trimming were deduced from the DNA. Of roughly 300,000 clones listed, approximately 86% are singletons. The sample comes from a study of blood T cell repertoires in COVID-19. Study summary: The United States, Italy and Spain were the sources of the acute and convalescent COVID-19 samples. PBMCs, B-cell-depleted T cells, or T cells were the source of the cDNA or gDNA that made up the material.

CDR1 is LGHNA and CDR2 is YNFKEQ in the germline V gene. V dropped 0 bases and J dropped 2; count of bases not matched to a gene: 8. CDR3 size: 18 residues. The V and J genes are TRBV4-2 and TRBJ2-3; the match to TRBD2 covers 10 bases. Sequences were obtained from peripheral blood. This sequence originates from a man younger than 35 with active or convalescent COVID-19. Here the CDR3 reads CASSQDRASGGFTDTQYF. In DNA, the CDR3 is TGTGCCAGCAGCCAAGATCGAGCTAGCGGGGGCTTCACAGATACGCAGTATTTT.